This is a list of T cell receptor beta chains from one sample in a study of neoadjuvant anti-PD-1 for oral cavity cancer. Using immunoSEQ multiplex PCR, the repertoire was profiled, and TCRdb retains in-frame clones only, with some absent. The profile covers about 81,000 clones, with about 84% appearing a single time and 2.5% to 3.5% taken by the ten largest. The starting material was PBMCs, obtained before nivolumab (anti-PD-1) treatment. The receptor set was obtained from a person between 40 and 79 years old with oral cavity squamous cell carcinoma. The CDR3 runs from the conserved cysteine through the conserved F or W. The order of the fields is CDR3 DNA, CDR3 protein, D gene, J gene, V gene, clone size. A D gene is named only where the DNA matches it firmly. Part of the rows lack a size; the others show once, few, many or a class for expanded clones.

cdr3_nt: TGTGCCAGCAGAGGGGCAGGGTCCTCTAACTATGGCTACACCTTC
cdr3_aa: CASRGAGSSNYGYTF
d_call: .
j_call: TRBJ1-2
v_call: TRBV6-1
clone_size: .

cdr3_nt: TGTGCCAGCAGCGTAGGGGATCTAACAGGGCATGGGGCCAACGTCCTGACTTTC
cdr3_aa: CASSVGDLTGHGANVLTF
d_call: .
j_call: TRBJ2-6
v_call: TRBV9
clone_size: once

cdr3_nt: TGTGCCAGCAGGGGCAATGAGCAGTTCTTC
cdr3_aa: CASRGNEQFF
d_call: .
j_call: TRBJ2-1
v_call: TRBV6-5
clone_size: .

cdr3_nt: TGTGCCAGCAGCTTCCGGGCCGTCGCTGAGGAGCAGTACTTC
cdr3_aa: CASSFRAVAEEQYF
d_call: .
j_call: TRBJ2-7
v_call: TRBV9
clone_size: .

cdr3_nt: TGCGCCAGCAGTGAGCTTAGGACTATAATGAACACTGAAGCTTTCTTT
cdr3_aa: CASSELRTIMNTEAFF
d_call: .
j_call: TRBJ1-1
v_call: TRBV10-2
clone_size: .

cdr3_nt: TGTGCCAGCAGCCGAGGGGGGACAGAAACCAACTATGGCTACACCTTC
cdr3_aa: CASSRGGTETNYGYTF
d_call: TRBD1
j_call: TRBJ1-2
v_call: TRBV7-9
clone_size: .

cdr3_nt: TGTGCCAGCAGCCGACTAGCGGGAGGGCCCGATGAGCAGTTCTTC
cdr3_aa: CASSRLAGGPDEQFF
d_call: TRBD2
j_call: TRBJ2-1
v_call: TRBV6-5
clone_size: .

cdr3_nt: TGTGCCAGCAGAATCGACATTCAATCCTACAATGAGCAGTTCTTC
cdr3_aa: CASRIDIQSYNEQFF
d_call: .
j_call: TRBJ2-1
v_call: TRBV6-1
clone_size: .

cdr3_nt: TGTGCCAGCAGTTACCCTTTAACAGGGGGCCTTGAAGCTTTCTTT
cdr3_aa: CASSYPLTGGLEAFF
d_call: TRBD1
j_call: TRBJ1-1
v_call: TRBV6-6
clone_size: .

cdr3_nt: TGTGCCATCAGTGTAGCGGCCAATGAGCAGTTCTTC
cdr3_aa: CAISVAANEQFF
d_call: .
j_call: TRBJ2-1
v_call: TRBV10-3
clone_size: .

cdr3_nt: TGCGCCAGCAGCTTGGGAACTAGCGGGAGAAATTTGGAGACCCAGTACTTC
cdr3_aa: CASSLGTSGRNLETQYF
d_call: TRBD2
j_call: TRBJ2-5
v_call: TRBV5-1
clone_size: .

cdr3_nt: TGCGCCAGCAGCAAGGGGGCAGGTACTGAAGCTTTCTTT
cdr3_aa: CASSKGAGTEAFF
d_call: TRBD1
j_call: TRBJ1-1
v_call: TRBV5-1
clone_size: few

cdr3_nt: TGTGCCAGCAGCAGCCGACAGGGGGCAGATGGCTACACCTTC
cdr3_aa: CASSSRQGADGYTF
d_call: TRBD1
j_call: TRBJ1-2
v_call: TRBV11-2
clone_size: once

cdr3_nt: TGTGCCAGCAGTTCCCAGATCGGCTACACCTTC
cdr3_aa: CASSSQIGYTF
d_call: .
j_call: TRBJ1-2
v_call: TRBV6-6
clone_size: .

cdr3_nt: TGTGCCAGCAGCCCTAGCGGTTCGAGCTCCTACGAGCAGTACTTC
cdr3_aa: CASSPSGSSSYEQYF
d_call: TRBD2
j_call: TRBJ2-7
v_call: TRBV9
clone_size: .

cdr3_nt: TGTGCCAGCATGGTCGGAGCAGGGACGGACGAGCAGTACTTC
cdr3_aa: CASMVGAGTDEQYF
d_call: .
j_call: TRBJ2-7
v_call: TRBV2
clone_size: .

cdr3_nt: TGTGCCAGCACCCCACAGGGGACAATAGGCGAGCAGTACTTC
cdr3_aa: CASTPQGTIGEQYF
d_call: TRBD1
j_call: TRBJ2-7
v_call: TRBV6-1
clone_size: .

cdr3_nt: TGTGCCAGCAGTGTTGACTTATTTACGCAGTATTTT
cdr3_aa: CASSVDLFTQYF
d_call: .
j_call: TRBJ2-3
v_call: TRBV6-1
clone_size: .

cdr3_nt: TGTGCCAGCAGTGACAGGGTTAACGGGGAGCTGTTTTTT
cdr3_aa: CASSDRVNGELFF
d_call: .
j_call: TRBJ2-2
v_call: TRBV6-4
clone_size: .

cdr3_nt: TGCAGCGTTGAAGATCGAGAAAGGGATGGCTACACCTTC
cdr3_aa: CSVEDRERDGYTF
d_call: .
j_call: TRBJ1-2
v_call: TRBV29-1
clone_size: .

cdr3_nt: TGTGCCAGCAGTGACCAGGTGGGGGGGGAGCAGTTCTTC
cdr3_aa: CASSDQVGGEQFF
d_call: TRBD2
j_call: TRBJ2-1
v_call: TRBV6-4
clone_size: .

cdr3_nt: TGTGCCACTATGACAGGGGCCACAGATACGCAGTATTTT
cdr3_aa: CATMTGATDTQYF
d_call: TRBD1
j_call: TRBJ2-3
v_call: TRBV2
clone_size: .

cdr3_nt: TGTGCCATCAGTTCGGGACTAGTCGCCGGGGAGCTGTTTTTT
cdr3_aa: CAISSGLVAGELFF
d_call: TRBD2
j_call: TRBJ2-2
v_call: TRBV10-3
clone_size: few

cdr3_nt: TGCGCCAGCAGTCTGGGGTCCGGGGAGCTGTTTTTT
cdr3_aa: CASSLGSGELFF
d_call: .
j_call: TRBJ2-2
v_call: TRBV10-1
clone_size: .

cdr3_nt: TGTGCCAGCAGCCCCGGACGAAACACCGGGGAGCTGTTTTTT
cdr3_aa: CASSPGRNTGELFF
d_call: .
j_call: TRBJ2-2
v_call: TRBV11-3
clone_size: .

cdr3_nt: TGTGCCAGCAGTGGGACCGCCACTGAAGCTTTCTTT
cdr3_aa: CASSGTATEAFF
d_call: .
j_call: TRBJ1-1
v_call: TRBV7-9
clone_size: few

cdr3_nt: TGTGCCACCAGCAGGACAGTGGGCACCGGGGAGCTGTTTTTT
cdr3_aa: CATSRTVGTGELFF
d_call: .
j_call: TRBJ2-2
v_call: TRBV15
clone_size: .

cdr3_nt: TGTGCCAGCATTTTACCGGGACAGGGGAAGGCTTTCTTT
cdr3_aa: CASILPGQGKAFF
d_call: TRBD1
j_call: TRBJ1-1
v_call: TRBV6-6
clone_size: .

cdr3_nt: TGTGCCAGCAGTTTTTTGGGGAACACCGGGGAGCTGTTTTTT
cdr3_aa: CASSFLGNTGELFF
d_call: .
j_call: TRBJ2-2
v_call: TRBV27
clone_size: .

cdr3_nt: TGTGCCAGCAGTCCTGACAGTCTCTATGGCTACACCTTC
cdr3_aa: CASSPDSLYGYTF
d_call: .
j_call: TRBJ1-2
v_call: TRBV28
clone_size: .

cdr3_nt: TGTGCCAGCACCACCTCAACCTACGAGCAGTACTTC
cdr3_aa: CASTTSTYEQYF
d_call: .
j_call: TRBJ2-7
v_call: TRBV28
clone_size: .

cdr3_nt: TGTGCCAGCAGCCTTTCTGGACTTCCGGGCAATGAGCAGTTCTTC
cdr3_aa: CASSLSGLPGNEQFF
d_call: .
j_call: TRBJ2-1
v_call: TRBV7-9
clone_size: .

cdr3_nt: TGTGCCAGCACCCCCTCGGACATACCGAACACTGAAGCTTTCTTT
cdr3_aa: CASTPSDIPNTEAFF
d_call: .
j_call: TRBJ1-1
v_call: TRBV28
clone_size: .

cdr3_nt: TGCGCCAGCAGTGAGAGGGCAGTGGAGGGAGAGACCCAGTACTTC
cdr3_aa: CASSERAVEGETQYF
d_call: .
j_call: TRBJ2-5
v_call: TRBV10-1
clone_size: once

cdr3_nt: TGTGCCAGCATGACTAGCAGTTTTAATGAGCAGTTCTTC
cdr3_aa: CASMTSSFNEQFF
d_call: TRBD2
j_call: TRBJ2-1
v_call: TRBV6-1
clone_size: .

cdr3_nt: TGTGCCATCAGTGATAGCTGGGTTGAAGCTTTCTTT
cdr3_aa: CAISDSWVEAFF
d_call: .
j_call: TRBJ1-1
v_call: TRBV10-3
clone_size: .

cdr3_nt: TGTGCCTGGACCCAGCCTAGCGGAGAACCCTACGCTGGGGAGCAGTACTTC
cdr3_aa: CAWTQPSGEPYAGEQYF
d_call: TRBD2
j_call: TRBJ2-7
v_call: TRBV30
clone_size: .

cdr3_nt: TGCGCCAGCAGCCAAGGGGGGAGGGAAAACTATGGCTACACCTTC
cdr3_aa: CASSQGGRENYGYTF
d_call: .
j_call: TRBJ1-2
v_call: TRBV4-1
clone_size: .

cdr3_nt: TGTGCCAGCAGAACACAGGCTAACTATGGCTACACCTTC
cdr3_aa: CASRTQANYGYTF
d_call: .
j_call: TRBJ1-2
v_call: TRBV25-1
clone_size: .

cdr3_nt: TGTGCCAGCAGCCAAGGGCCAGCCTATGGCTACACCTTC
cdr3_aa: CASSQGPAYGYTF
d_call: .
j_call: TRBJ1-2
v_call: TRBV7-3
clone_size: .

cdr3_nt: TGTGCCACCCGGTTGGACAAGGGCGAGCAGTACTTC
cdr3_aa: CATRLDKGEQYF
d_call: .
j_call: TRBJ2-7
v_call: TRBV6-6
clone_size: .

cdr3_nt: TGTGCCAGCAGCCATCGGGACAGGGTTAACTATGGCTACACCTTC
cdr3_aa: CASSHRDRVNYGYTF
d_call: TRBD1
j_call: TRBJ1-2
v_call: TRBV7-9
clone_size: .

cdr3_nt: TGTGCCAGAGGGGGCCTTAGCACAGATACGCAGTATTTT
cdr3_aa: CARGGLSTDTQYF
d_call: TRBD1
j_call: TRBJ2-3
v_call: TRBV2
clone_size: .

cdr3_nt: TGCGCCAGTTCTTCCGGGACAGGGGTCAATCAGCCCCAGCATTTT
cdr3_aa: CASSSGTGVNQPQHF
d_call: TRBD1
j_call: TRBJ1-5
v_call: TRBV5-1
clone_size: .

cdr3_nt: TGCGCCAGCAGCCAAGAATATCGAGGGAAAGCCAGGGTGGGCACCGGGAAGCTGTTTTTT
cdr3_aa: CASSQEYRGKARVGTGKLFF
d_call: .
j_call: TRBJ2-2
v_call: TRBV4-1
clone_size: .

cdr3_nt: TGTGCCAGCAGCTTCGGACAGGGGGATGGCTACACCTTC
cdr3_aa: CASSFGQGDGYTF
d_call: TRBD1
j_call: TRBJ1-2
v_call: TRBV5-4
clone_size: .

cdr3_nt: TGTGCCAGCAGCGCGGGACTAGCGGGAGGGTTAGATACGCAGTATTTT
cdr3_aa: CASSAGLAGGLDTQYF
d_call: TRBD2
j_call: TRBJ2-3
v_call: TRBV5-5
clone_size: .

cdr3_nt: TGTGCCGCGCAAACTAGCGGGAGTAACACCGGGGAGCTGTTTTTT
cdr3_aa: CAAQTSGSNTGELFF
d_call: TRBD2
j_call: TRBJ2-2
v_call: TRBV30
clone_size: .

cdr3_nt: TGTGCCAGCAGCGAGGGACTTGAGGGGACCCAGTACTTC
cdr3_aa: CASSEGLEGTQYF
d_call: .
j_call: TRBJ2-5
v_call: TRBV14
clone_size: .

cdr3_nt: TGTGCCAGCAGCCTGGGACTAGCGGGAGTCCTTAGTTTGGGCGAGCAGTACTTC
cdr3_aa: CASSLGLAGVLSLGEQYF
d_call: TRBD2
j_call: TRBJ2-7
v_call: TRBV7-2
clone_size: .

cdr3_nt: TGTGCCTGGACCCACGGGACTAGCGGCGCCTACGAGCAGTACTTC
cdr3_aa: CAWTHGTSGAYEQYF
d_call: TRBD2
j_call: TRBJ2-7
v_call: TRBV30
clone_size: .

cdr3_nt: TGTGCCAGCAGCAAAGCGGGTGGAGAGACCCAGTACTTC
cdr3_aa: CASSKAGGETQYF
d_call: .
j_call: TRBJ2-5
v_call: TRBV7-2
clone_size: .

cdr3_nt: TGTGCCAGCAGTTCCCTATACAGGGATGAGCAGTTCTTC
cdr3_aa: CASSSLYRDEQFF
d_call: .
j_call: TRBJ2-1
v_call: TRBV28
clone_size: .

cdr3_nt: TGCGCCAGCAGTGAGTCTAGCGGGAACACCGGGGAGCTGTTTTTT
cdr3_aa: CASSESSGNTGELFF
d_call: .
j_call: TRBJ2-2
v_call: TRBV10-2
clone_size: .

cdr3_nt: TGTGCCAGCAGAGGGCGGCAATACGAGCAGTACTTC
cdr3_aa: CASRGRQYEQYF
d_call: .
j_call: TRBJ2-7
v_call: TRBV6-1
clone_size: .

cdr3_nt: TGTGCCAGCGGGGCCGATGAGCAGTTCTTC
cdr3_aa: CASGADEQFF
d_call: .
j_call: TRBJ2-1
v_call: TRBV25-1
clone_size: few

cdr3_nt: TGTGCCAGCAGTCCGTTGAGAGGCAATCAGCCCCAGCATTTT
cdr3_aa: CASSPLRGNQPQHF
d_call: .
j_call: TRBJ1-5
v_call: TRBV27
clone_size: .

cdr3_nt: TGTGCCAGCAGCCAAGATCGTACAGCCCCAAGGGAGCAGTACTTC
cdr3_aa: CASSQDRTAPREQYF
d_call: .
j_call: TRBJ2-7
v_call: TRBV4-2
clone_size: .

cdr3_nt: TGTGCCAGCACCTCCTCCCAGGGACCCTACGAGCAGTACTTC
cdr3_aa: CASTSSQGPYEQYF
d_call: .
j_call: TRBJ2-7
v_call: TRBV7-9
clone_size: .